This entry is about one TCR beta chain. Trimming cost V 0 bases and J 1 base, with 9 bases left between them. This CDR3 region has 15 residues. Germline V gives CDR1 LGHNA, CDR2 YSLEER. Positively selected for CCR7, the CD45RO-negative cells used as naive CD8 cells excluded terminally differentiated effector memory CD45RA+ cells. The source of the sample is a study of shared clonotypes between healthy human individuals. In the study's own analysis: Owing to the provision of junction-only sequences devoid of quality scores by immunoSEQ, filtering differed. Only in-frame clones appear in the TCRdb table, and some are missing; sequencing was by immunoSEQ multiplex PCR. V and J calls and clone size are given by that table; D and trimming were obtained from the DNA. The table records a few million clones, roughly 93% of them present only once.

The rearrangement joins TRBV4-3 to TRBJ2-5; D is unclear. The sample consisted of naive CD8+ T cells from PBMCs. The TCR comes from a man between 18 and 35 years old in good health. Some clones in this sample may be carry-over from other donors' samples. CDR3 protein: CASSQDYLSQETQYF. As DNA, the CDR3 is TGCGCCAGCAGCCAAGATTATCTCAGCCAAGAGACCCAGTACTTC.